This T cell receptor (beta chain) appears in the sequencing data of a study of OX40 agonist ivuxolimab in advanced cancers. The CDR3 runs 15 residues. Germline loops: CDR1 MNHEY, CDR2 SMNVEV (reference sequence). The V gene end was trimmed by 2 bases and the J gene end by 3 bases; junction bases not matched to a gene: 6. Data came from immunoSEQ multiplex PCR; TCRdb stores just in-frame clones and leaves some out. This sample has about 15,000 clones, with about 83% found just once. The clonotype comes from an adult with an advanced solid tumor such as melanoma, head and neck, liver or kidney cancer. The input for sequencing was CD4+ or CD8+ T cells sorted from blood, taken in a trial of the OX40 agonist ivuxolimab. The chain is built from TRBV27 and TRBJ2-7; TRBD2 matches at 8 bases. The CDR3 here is CASSLSGSGVYEQYF. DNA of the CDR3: TGTGCCAGCAGTTTAAGCGGGAGTGGCGTCTACGAGCAGTACTTC.